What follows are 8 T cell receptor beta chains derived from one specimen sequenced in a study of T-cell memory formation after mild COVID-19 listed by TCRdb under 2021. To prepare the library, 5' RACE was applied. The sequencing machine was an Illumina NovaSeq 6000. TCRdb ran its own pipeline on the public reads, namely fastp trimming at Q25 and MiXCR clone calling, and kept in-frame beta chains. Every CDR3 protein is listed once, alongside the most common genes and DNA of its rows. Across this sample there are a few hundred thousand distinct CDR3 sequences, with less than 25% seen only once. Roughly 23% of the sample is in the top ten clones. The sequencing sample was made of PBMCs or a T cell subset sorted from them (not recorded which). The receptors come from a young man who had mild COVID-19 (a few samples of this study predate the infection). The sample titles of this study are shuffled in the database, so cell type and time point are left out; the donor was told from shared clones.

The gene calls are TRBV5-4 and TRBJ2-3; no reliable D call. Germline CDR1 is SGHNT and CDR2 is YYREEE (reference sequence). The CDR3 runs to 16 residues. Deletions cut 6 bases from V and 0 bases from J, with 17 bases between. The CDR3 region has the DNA TGTGCCAGCACCGAAGAAGGGTCACTAAGCACAGATACGCAGTATTTT. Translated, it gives CASTEEGSLSTDTQYF.

CDR3 in amino acids: CSARNWQGIENTEAFF. The DNA of the CDR3 is TGCAGTGCTAGAAATTGGCAGGGGATTGAGAACACTGAAGCTTTCTTT. The chain uses TRBV20-1 and TRBJ1-1, with D tentatively TRBD1 (6 bases). The CDR3 consists of 16 residues. CDR1 and CDR2 (germline): DFQATT, SNEGSKA (reference sequence). Between the trimmed V and J ends, which lost 2 bases and 1 base, there was a span of 17 bases.

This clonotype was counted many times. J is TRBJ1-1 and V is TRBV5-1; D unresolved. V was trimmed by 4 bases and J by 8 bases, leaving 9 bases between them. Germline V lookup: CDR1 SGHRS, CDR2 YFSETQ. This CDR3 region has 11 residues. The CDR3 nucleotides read TGCGCCAGCAGCCGTGGTACGGAAGCTTTCTTT. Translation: CASSRGTEAFF.

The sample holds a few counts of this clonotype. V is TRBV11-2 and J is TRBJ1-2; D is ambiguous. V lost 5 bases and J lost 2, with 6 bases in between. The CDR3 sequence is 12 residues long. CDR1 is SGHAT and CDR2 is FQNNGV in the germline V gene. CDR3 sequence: CASSIENYGYTF. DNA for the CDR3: TGTGCCAGCAGCATCGAGAACTATGGCTACACCTTC.

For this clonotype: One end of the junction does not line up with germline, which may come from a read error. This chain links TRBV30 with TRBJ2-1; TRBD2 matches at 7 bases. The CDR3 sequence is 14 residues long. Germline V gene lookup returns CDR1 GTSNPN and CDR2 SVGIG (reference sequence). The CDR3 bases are TGTGCCTGGAGTTTCTTCGGGAGGCCCTCCGGTCTGGGGTTC. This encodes CAWSFFGRPSGLGF. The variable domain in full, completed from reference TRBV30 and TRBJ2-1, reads SQTIHQWPATLVQPVGSPLSLECTVEGTSNPNLYWYRQAAGRGLQLLFYSVGIGQISSEVPQNLSASRPQDRQFILSSKKLLLSDSGFYLCAWSFFGRPSGLGFGPGTRLTVL.

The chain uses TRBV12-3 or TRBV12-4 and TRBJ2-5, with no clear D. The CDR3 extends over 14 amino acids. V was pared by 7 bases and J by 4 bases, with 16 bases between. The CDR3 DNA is TGTGCCAGCACCCCAAGGAGTGTTCGAGAGACCCAGTACTTC. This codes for CASTPRSVRETQYF.

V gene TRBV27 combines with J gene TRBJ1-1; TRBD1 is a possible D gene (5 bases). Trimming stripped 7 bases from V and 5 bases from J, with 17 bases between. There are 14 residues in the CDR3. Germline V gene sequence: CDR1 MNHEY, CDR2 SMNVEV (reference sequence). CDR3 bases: TGTGCCAGCACCCCGGGGGGTGGGGGTACTGAAGCTTTCTTT. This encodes CASTPGGGGTEAFF.

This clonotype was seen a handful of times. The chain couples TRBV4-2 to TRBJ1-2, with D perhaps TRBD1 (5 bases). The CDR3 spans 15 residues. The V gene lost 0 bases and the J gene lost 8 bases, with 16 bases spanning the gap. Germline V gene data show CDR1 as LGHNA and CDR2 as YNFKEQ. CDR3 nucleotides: TGTGCCAGCAGCCAAGAAGTAGCAGGGAAGGTCGGCTACACCTTC. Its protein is CASSQEVAGKVGYTF.